These 5 T cell receptor beta chains came from one sample sequenced in a study of PD-L1 blockade in urothelial cancer (dated by TCRdb to about 2017). This specimen's time point label, interpreted: peripheral blood 6 weeks after treatment start. The library was generated by the immunoSEQ multiplex PCR assay. The clones in this table, taken by TCRdb from immuneACCESS, are in-frame only. Not every clone is retained; where verified, under half of the shortfall comes from an unresolved V gene, and the cause of the rest is unknown. The sample data list about 50,000 clones, and 80% to 90% of these were observed just once. Jointly, the top ten make up around 10% of the sample. This specimen consisted of PBMCs, obtained around atezolizumab (anti-PD-L1) treatment. The source of these receptors is a man between 65 and 80 years old with urothelial cancer.

V and J are TRBV6-5 and TRBJ1-1; no firm D call. In germline, CDR1 is MNHEY, CDR2 SVGAGI. CDR3 length: 14 amino acids. Trimming left V 3 bases short and J 1 base short, with 9 bases between. The CDR3 loop reads CASSYSSWNTEAFF. The CDR3 DNA reads as TGTGCCAGCAGTTATAGCAGTTGGAACACTGAAGCTTTCTTT.

The V gene is TRBV5-1, the J gene TRBJ2-7; D is perhaps TRBD1 (6 bases). Germline CDR1 is SGHRS and CDR2 is YFSETQ. The V end lost 0 bases, the J end lost 0 bases, and 16 bases lay between the germline ends. CDR3 length equals 17 residues. CDR3 DNA: TGCGCCAGCAGCTTGGCCACGGGACACTTGAGCTCCTACGAGCAGTACTTC. Its protein is CASSLATGHLSSYEQYF.

This clone has a handful of counts. The CDR3 nucleotides read TGTGCCAGCAGTTACGGGGGCCTGGCTAATGAAAAACTGTTTTTT. This gives the protein CASSYGGLANEKLFF. The V gene is TRBV6-5, the J gene TRBJ1-4, with a weak D call TRBD1 (6 bases). The CDR3 runs 15 residues. The germline V gene has CDR1 MNHEY and CDR2 SVGAGI. Deletions cut 2 bases from V and 3 bases from J, with 10 bases between.

This clone was detected only once. The rearrangement joins TRBV30 to TRBJ2-2; the match to TRBD2 covers 11 bases. The length of the CDR3 is 16 residues. The germline CDR1 and CDR2 sequences are GTSNPN and SVGIG (reference sequence). V gave up 2 bases and J gave up 5 bases; unmatched junction bases: 7. This chain's CDR3 is CAWSFARTSGTGELFF. The CDR3 DNA sequence: TGTGCCTGGAGTTTTGCCCGGACTAGCGGGACCGGGGAGCTGTTTTTT.

The chain links TRBV11-3 to TRBJ2-7; D perhaps matches TRBD1 (5 bases). The ends were cut back, 1 base at V and 5 bases at J, with 12 bases in the middle. The V gene's germline CDR1 is SGHNT and CDR2 YENEEA. This CDR3 is built from 14 residues. This CDR3 reads CASSLGPGKNEQYF. CDR3 DNA sequence: TGTGCCAGCAGCTTAGGTCCAGGGAAGAACGAGCAGTACTTC.